This T cell receptor beta chain appears in the sequencing data of a study of blood T cell repertoires in COVID-19. Original processing notes: Estimates of nucleated cell counts were drawn from the amplification of reference gene primers. The table came from immunoSEQ multiplex PCR; TCRdb's copy has only in-frame clones and leaves some out. The V and J calls and the clone size are those of that table, but D and trimming were determined from the DNA. The repertoire holds more than 200,000 clones, more than 70% seen once, with about 2.1% in the top ten. CDR1 is LGHNA and CDR2 is YNFKEQ in the germline V gene. V lost 0 bases, J lost 4 bases, and 9 bases stayed unmatched. The CDR3 is 19 residues long.

Input material: peripheral blood. This clonotype was obtained from a woman aged 40-49 years who had recovered from COVID-19. The chain has TRBV4-2 and TRBJ2-2; 12 bases map to TRBD2. CDR3 nucleotide sequence: TGTGCCAGCAGCCAAGATTCCCTAGCGGGAGGGCCTACCACCGGGGAGCTGTTTTTT. It is translated as CASSQDSLAGGPTTGELFF.